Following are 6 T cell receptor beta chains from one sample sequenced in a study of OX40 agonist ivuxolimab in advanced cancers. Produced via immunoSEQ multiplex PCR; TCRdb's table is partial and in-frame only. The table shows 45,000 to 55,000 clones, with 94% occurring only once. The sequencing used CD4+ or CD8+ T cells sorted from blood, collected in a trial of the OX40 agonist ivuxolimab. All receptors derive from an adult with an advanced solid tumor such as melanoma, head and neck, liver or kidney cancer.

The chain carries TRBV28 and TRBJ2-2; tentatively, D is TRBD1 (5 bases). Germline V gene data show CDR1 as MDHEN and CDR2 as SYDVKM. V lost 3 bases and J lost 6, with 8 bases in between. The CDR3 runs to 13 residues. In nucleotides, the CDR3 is TGTGCCAGCAGTTTCAGGGTACCCGGGGAGCTGTTTTTT. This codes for CASSFRVPGELFF.

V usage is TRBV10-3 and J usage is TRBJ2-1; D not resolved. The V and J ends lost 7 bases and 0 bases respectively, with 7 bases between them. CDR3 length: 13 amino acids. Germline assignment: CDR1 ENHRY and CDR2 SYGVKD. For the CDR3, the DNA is TGTGCCATCAAGACGTCCTCCTACAATGAGCAGTTCTTC. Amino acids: CAIKTSSYNEQFF.

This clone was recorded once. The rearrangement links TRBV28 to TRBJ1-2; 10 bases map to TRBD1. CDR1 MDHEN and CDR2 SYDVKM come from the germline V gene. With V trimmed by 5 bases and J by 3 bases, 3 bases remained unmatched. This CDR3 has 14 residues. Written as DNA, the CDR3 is TGTGCCAGCAGTAGGGACAGGGGTTACTATGGCTACACCTTC. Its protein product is CASSRDRGYYGYTF.

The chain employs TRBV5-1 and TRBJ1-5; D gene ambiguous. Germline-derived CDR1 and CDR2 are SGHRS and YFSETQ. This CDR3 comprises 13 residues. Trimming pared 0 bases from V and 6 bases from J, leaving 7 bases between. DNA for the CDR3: TGCGCCAGCAGCTTGGCCGGGTCTCAGCCCCAGCATTTT. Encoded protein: CASSLAGSQPQHF.

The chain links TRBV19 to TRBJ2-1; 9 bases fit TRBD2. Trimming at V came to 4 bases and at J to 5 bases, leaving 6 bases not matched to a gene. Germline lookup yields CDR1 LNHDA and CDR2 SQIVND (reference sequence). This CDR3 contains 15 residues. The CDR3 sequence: CASSRVAGANNEQFF. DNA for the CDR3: TGTGCCAGTAGTAGGGTAGCGGGAGCCAACAATGAGCAGTTCTTC.

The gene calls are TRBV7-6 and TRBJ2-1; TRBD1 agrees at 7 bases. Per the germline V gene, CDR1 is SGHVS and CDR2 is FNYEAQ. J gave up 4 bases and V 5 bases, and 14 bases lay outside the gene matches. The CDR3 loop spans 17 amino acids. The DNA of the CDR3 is TGTGCCAGCAGCGCCAGTCCCTCGGGACAGAGATACAATGAGCAGTTCTTC. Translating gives CASSASPSGQRYNEQFF.